This record concerns one T cell receptor (beta chain) sequence. What it recognizes is unknown. The source of the sample is a study of T cell responses to AZD1222 COVID-19 vaccine. Points from the study as a whole: Clonal diversity was possibly underestimated; the donors were predominantly white British and more often female.

Measured with immunoSEQ multiplex PCR; TCRdb has only the in-frame clones, and not every one. The top ten clones hold 9.5% to 15% of a sample with 130,000 to 150,000 clones, roughly 93% of them seen once. This CDR3 is built from 15 residues. Germline V gene data show CDR1 as SGHRS and CDR2 as YFSETQ. J lost 4 bases, V lost 1 base, and 5 bases had no gene match. This specimen was peripheral blood, taken after recovery from COVID-19. The TCR originated in an adult who had recovered from COVID-19. This chain connects TRBV5-1 to TRBJ2-7, with TRBD2 matching 10 bases. For the CDR3, the DNA is TGCGCCAGCAGCTTGTCTCTAGCGGGAGCATACGAGCAGTACTTC. As protein: CASSLSLAGAYEQYF.